This T cell receptor beta chain originates from a study of blood T cell repertoires in COVID-19. Overall study: Some COVID-19 samples were acute and others convalescent; all came from the United States, Italy and Spain. In each case, the material was cDNA or gDNA derived from T cells, B-cell-depleted T cells, or PBMCs.

Original analysis: Counts of nucleated cells, estimated from reference gene primer amplification, were obtained. Profiling relied on immunoSEQ multiplex PCR, and the TCRdb table lists in-frame clones only, not all of them. D and trimming were read from the DNA, whereas the V and J calls and clone size are those reported in that table. The data show around 220,000 clones, 65% to 85% seen once. This clone has more than one count but fewer than ten. Germline loops: CDR1 SQVTM, CDR2 ANQGSEA. The V and J ends lost 4 bases and 4 bases respectively, with 14 bases between them. The CDR3 runs to 14 residues. The genes are TRBV29-1 and TRBJ1-3, with unresolved D. The source of this sequence is a woman older than 75 with acute or convalescent COVID-19. Sequencing used peripheral blood. Here the CDR3 reads CSVVPGGSGNTIYF. CDR3 nucleotide sequence: TGCAGCGTTGTACCCGGCGGTTCAGGAAACACCATATATTTT.